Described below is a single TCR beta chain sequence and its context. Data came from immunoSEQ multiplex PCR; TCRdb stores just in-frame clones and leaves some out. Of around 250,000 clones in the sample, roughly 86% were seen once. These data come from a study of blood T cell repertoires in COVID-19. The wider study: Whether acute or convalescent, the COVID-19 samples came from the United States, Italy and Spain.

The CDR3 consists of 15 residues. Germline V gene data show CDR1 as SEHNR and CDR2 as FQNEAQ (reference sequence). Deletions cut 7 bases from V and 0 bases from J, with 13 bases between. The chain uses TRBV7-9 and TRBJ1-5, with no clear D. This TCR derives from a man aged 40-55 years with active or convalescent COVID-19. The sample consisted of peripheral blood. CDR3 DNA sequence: TGTGCCAGCACCCCTCTACCCCATAGCAATCAGCCCCAGCATTTT. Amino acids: CASTPLPHSNQPQHF.